This paragraph covers one TCR beta chain sequence. Germline V gene data show CDR1 as SGDLS and CDR2 as YYNGEE. This CDR3 has 16 amino acids. The V end was cut by 0 bases, the J end by 1 base, with 13 bases between. The sample belongs to a study of T cell changes during pregnancy in multiple sclerosis. Clones were read by immunoSEQ multiplex PCR, and TCRdb kept only the in-frame ones, dropping some. The data contain 70,000 to 80,000 clones, over 80% of them singletons. The source material was CD4+ T cells from peripheral blood mononuclear cells, sampled before pregnancy. The chain uses TRBV9 and TRBJ1-1; the D gene is possibly TRBD1 (5 bases). The receptor was isolated from a female donor with multiple sclerosis, enrolled in a pregnancy study. As DNA, the CDR3 is TGTGCCAGCAGCGTAGGGGGGGGACTGGGGAACACTGAAGCTTTCTTT. Amino acid sequence: CASSVGGGLGNTEAFF.